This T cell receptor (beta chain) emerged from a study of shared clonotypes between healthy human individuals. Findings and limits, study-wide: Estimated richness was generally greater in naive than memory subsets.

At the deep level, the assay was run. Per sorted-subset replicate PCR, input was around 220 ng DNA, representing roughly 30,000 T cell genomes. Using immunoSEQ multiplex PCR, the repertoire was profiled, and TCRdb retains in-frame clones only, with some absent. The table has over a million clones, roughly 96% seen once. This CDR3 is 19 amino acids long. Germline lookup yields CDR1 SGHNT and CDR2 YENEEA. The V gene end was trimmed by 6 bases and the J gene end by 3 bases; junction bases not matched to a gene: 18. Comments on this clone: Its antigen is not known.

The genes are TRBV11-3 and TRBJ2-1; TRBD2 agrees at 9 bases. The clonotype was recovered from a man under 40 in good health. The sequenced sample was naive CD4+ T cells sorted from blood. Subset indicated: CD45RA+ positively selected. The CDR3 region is CASSRHFLGAGGNYNEQFF. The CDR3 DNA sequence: TGTGCCAGCAGTCGTCACTTTTTGGGAGCGGGAGGAAACTACAATGAGCAGTTCTTC.